These 15 T cell receptor beta chains were sequenced from one sample in a study of cytomegalovirus exposure and HLA in healthy donors. Amplification used 60 Vbeta primers and 13 Jbeta primers. The protocol was immunoSEQ multiplex PCR, while the TCRdb copy is restricted to in-frame clones and leaves out a portion. The sample includes hundreds of thousands of clones, over 85% of them seen just once. Material for sequencing was PBMCs. These TCRs come from a woman aged 18-29 years in good health and CMV-seronegative.

The CDR3 region is CASRSAGGQTDTQYF. CDR3 coding DNA: TGTGCCAGTCGGAGTGCGGGGGGGCAAACGGATACGCAGTATTTT. The V call is TRBV19, the J call TRBJ2-3; TRBD2 aligns across 9 bases. This CDR3 is 15 amino acids long. The germline V gene has CDR1 LNHDA and CDR2 SQIVND (reference sequence). The V gene end was trimmed by 8 bases and the J gene end by 6 bases; junction bases not matched to a gene: 12. The full variable domain, its missing parts supplied by reference TRBV19 and TRBJ2-3, is DGGITQSPKYLFRKEGQNVTLSCEQNLNHDAMYWYRQDPGQGLRLIYYSQIVNDFQKGDIAEGYSVSREKKESFPLTVTSAQKNPTAFYLCASRSAGGQTDTQYFGPGTRLTVL.

V gene TRBV6-5 combines with J gene TRBJ2-7; the D gene is possibly TRBD1 (6 bases). The CDR3 covers 15 residues. Trimming shortened V by 0 bases and J by 6 bases, and 15 bases separated the two germline ends. Germline loops: CDR1 MNHEY, CDR2 SVGAGI. The CDR3 DNA is TGTGCCAGCAGTTACTCAGGCAGGGGAAAGCTCGAGCAGTACTTC. Protein sequence: CASSYSGRGKLEQYF.

A single count supports this clone. The chain recombines TRBV7-8 with TRBJ1-2; unclear D gene. There are 14 residues in the CDR3. Germline CDR1 SGHVS, CDR2 FQNEAQ. Trimming took off 0 bases at V and 2 bases at J, with 7 bases between the two ends. In DNA, the CDR3 is TGTGCCAGCAGCTTAGCGAGAGAAAACTATGGCTACACCTTC. It is translated as CASSLARENYGYTF.

The chain recombines TRBV2 with TRBJ1-4, with 11 positions matching TRBD1. The germline gives CDR1 SNHLY, CDR2 FYNNEI. Germline trimming cut 6 bases from V and 0 bases from J; bases unmatched to any gene: 12. This CDR3 has 19 residues. CDR3 loop: CASRPGTGGPFATNEKLFF. CDR3 coding DNA: TGTGCCAGCAGACCCGGGACAGGGGGACCTTTTGCAACTAATGAAAAACTGTTTTTT. The full variable domain, its missing parts supplied by reference TRBV2 and TRBJ1-4, is EPEVTQTPSHQVTQMGQEVILRCVPISNHLYFYWYRQILGQKVEFLVSFYNNEISEKSEIFDDQFSVERPDGSNFTLKIRSTKLEDSAMYFCASRPGTGGPFATNEKLFFGSGTQLSVL.

The V call is TRBV4-1, the J call TRBJ2-2; weak D call: TRBD2 (6 bases). The V and J ends lost 3 bases and 0 bases respectively, with 11 bases between them. CDR1 MGHRA and CDR2 YSYEKL come from the germline V gene. This CDR3 is built from 16 residues. The CDR3 DNA reads as TGCGCCAGCAGCCATCAGGGACTGGCGAACACCGGGGAGCTGTTTTTT. It translates to CASSHQGLANTGELFF.

The chain links TRBV4-1 to TRBJ1-2; 7 bases agree with TRBD1. The CDR3 has 15 residues. Germline lookup yields CDR1 MGHRA and CDR2 YSYEKL. V lost 1 base to trimming and J lost 6 bases; unmatched junction nucleotides: 8. The CDR3 coding sequence is TGCGCCAGCAGCCAAGGAGCAGGGGGAAGGGATGGCTACACCTTC. It encodes CASSQGAGGRDGYTF.

The chain combines TRBV13 with TRBJ2-5; 11 bases match TRBD2. The DNA end lines up better with TRBJ2-7; the J call may be wrong. CDR3 length: 14 residues. The V gene's germline CDR1 is PRHDT and CDR2 FYEKMQ (reference sequence). The CDR3 sequence is CASSCSGGVYEQYF. CDR3 DNA: TGTGCCAGCAGCTGTAGCGGGGGGGTCTACGAGCAGTACTTC.

The chain links TRBV4-2 to TRBJ2-3, with a weak D call TRBD2 (5 bases). This CDR3 comprises 15 residues. Per the germline V gene, CDR1 is LGHNA and CDR2 is YNFKEQ. V lost 5 bases to trimming and J lost 4 bases, with 16 bases between them. The CDR3 bases are TGTGCCAGCAGCAGCAGAGGAGCGGTTGCAGATACGCAGTATTTT. Its translation is CASSSRGAVADTQYF.

V and J are TRBV11-2 and TRBJ2-7; 7 positions match TRBD1. The germline gives CDR1 SGHAT, CDR2 FQNNGV. V dropped 1 base and J dropped 4; count of bases not matched to a gene: 7. The CDR3 has 15 amino acids. The CDR3 DNA reads TGTGCCAGCAGCTTAGGACAGGGAAATAGGTACGAGCAGTACTTC. Translating gives CASSLGQGNRYEQYF.

The rearrangement links TRBV30 to TRBJ2-1; 9 bases are a match to TRBD1. Germline CDR1 and CDR2: GTSNPN and SVGIG (reference sequence). The CDR3 length is 16 residues. The ends lost 8 bases at V and 5 bases at J; junction bases unmatched: 16. CDR3 region: CAGGQGLSPADNEQFF. As DNA, the CDR3 is TGTGCCGGGGGACAGGGCCTTTCCCCAGCGGACAATGAGCAGTTCTTC.

CDR3 residues: CAVSGGPTDTQYF. The CDR3 coding sequence is TGTGCCGTTAGCGGGGGTCCCACAGATACGCAGTATTTT. The rearrangement uses TRBV5-4 and TRBJ2-3; 9 nucleotides agree with TRBD2. J lost 2 bases, V lost 10 bases, and 5 bases had no gene match. This CDR3 has 13 residues. The germline V gene encodes CDR1 SGHNT and CDR2 YYREEE (reference sequence).

The chain uses TRBV2 and TRBJ2-1; TRBD1 is a possible D gene (6 bases). V dropped 4 bases and J dropped 9 bases, with 13 bases sitting between them. Germline CDR1 SNHLY, CDR2 FYNNEI. The CDR3 is made up of 13 amino acids. Here the CDR3 reads CASSVGGSSEQFF. CDR3 DNA: TGTGCCAGCAGTGTAGGGGGATCCAGTGAGCAGTTCTTC.

V is TRBV6-5 and J is TRBJ1-5; possibly TRBD1 for D (6 bases). CDR1 and CDR2 (germline): MNHEY, SVGAGI. Trimming shortened V by 6 bases and J by 4 bases, and 16 bases separated the two germline ends. CDR3 length: 15 amino acids. In DNA form, the CDR3 reads TGTGCCAGCAGCGAACTCGACAGGTCAAATCAGCCCCAGCATTTT. This encodes CASSELDRSNQPQHF.

This rearrangement joins TRBV10-3 to TRBJ2-4; 7 bases map to TRBD2. J lost 6 bases, V lost 0 bases, and 2 bases had no gene match. Germline CDR1 and CDR2: ENHRY and SYGVKD. The CDR3 sequence is 14 residues long. The CDR3: CAISESGGGNIQYF. CDR3 DNA sequence: TGTGCCATCAGTGAGTCAGGCGGGGGAAACATTCAGTACTTC.

In this sample, this clone turned up a few times. The rearrangement links TRBV5-1 to TRBJ1-1; TRBD1 aligns across 7 bases. CDR3 size: 13 residues. The J segment lost 6 bases and the V segment lost 5 bases, leaving 7 bases of the junction unmatched. Germline V gives CDR1 SGHRS, CDR2 YFSETQ. The CDR3 spells CASSLDRAAEAFF. CDR3 coding DNA: TGCGCCAGCAGTCTTGACAGGGCCGCTGAAGCTTTCTTT. Combining the CDR3 with reference TRBV5-1 and TRBJ1-1 gives the whole variable domain KAGVTQTPRYLIKTRGQQVTLSCSPISGHRSVSWYQQTPGQGLQFLFEYFSETQRNKGNFPGRFSGRQFSNSRSEMNVSTLELGDSALYLCASSLDRAAEAFFGQGTRLTVV.